The 20 T cell receptor beta chains listed next were all sequenced from one sample in a study of blood T cell repertoires in COVID-19. Libraries were prepared by immunoSEQ multiplex PCR; TCRdb keeps only in-frame clonotypes and omits some of them. The sample shows hundreds of thousands of clones, approximately 86% of them seen only once. Material: peripheral blood. These receptor sequences come from a woman aged 60-70 years who had recovered from COVID-19.

This rearrangement joins TRBV18 to TRBJ1-6, with D unresolved. Between the trimmed V and J ends, which lost 3 bases and 6 bases, there was a span of 12 bases. The V gene's germline CDR1 is KGHSH and CDR2 LQKENI. CDR3 length: 15 residues. CDR3 residues: CASSPSGSGNSPLHF. The CDR3 coding sequence is TGTGCCAGCTCACCTTCCGGGTCGGGTAATTCACCCCTCCACTTT.

V gene TRBV4-3 combines with J gene TRBJ2-7; weak D call: TRBD2 (6 bases). In germline, CDR1 is LGHNA, CDR2 YSLEER. This CDR3 is built from 14 residues. Deletions cut 4 bases from V and 2 bases from J, with 12 bases between. CDR3 residues: CASSLKTGAYEQYF. The CDR3 region has the DNA TGCGCCAGCAGCCTAAAAACGGGGGCCTACGAGCAGTACTTC.

About this clone itself: Mismatch with germline at one junction end may stem from a read error. The rearrangement links TRBV3-1 (or the pseudogene TRBV3-2) to TRBJ1-2; TRBD1 might be the D (6 bases). Germline V gives CDR1 LGHDT, CDR2 YNNKEL (reference sequence). The CDR3 runs to 13 residues. CDR3 nucleotide sequence: TGTGCCAGCAGCCCCCCGAACGGGGGGGGCGAGCCCTTC. This codes for CASSPPNGGGEPF.

The V call is TRBV7-9, the J call TRBJ2-6; D perhaps matches TRBD2 (5 bases). Trimming removed 3 bases from V and 2 bases from J, with 11 bases in between. CDR1 and CDR2 from the germline V gene are SEHNR and FQNEAQ (reference sequence). This CDR3 is built from 16 residues. CDR3: CASSFALGAGANVLTF. The DNA for the CDR3 is TGTGCCAGCAGCTTTGCTCTCGGGGCTGGGGCCAACGTCCTGACTTTC.

This clone was detected a few times. The gene calls are TRBV4-3 and TRBJ1-3; D is uncertain. Germline V CDR1 and CDR2: LGHNA, YSLEER. Trimming took off 0 bases at V and 7 bases at J, with 13 bases between the two ends. The CDR3 consists of 15 residues. The CDR3 protein is CASSQDVQHGNTIYF. DNA of the CDR3: TGCGCCAGCAGCCAAGATGTACAGCATGGGAACACCATATATTTT.

The rearrangement links TRBV5-1 to TRBJ2-3; D call uncertain. Germline lookup yields CDR1 SGHRS and CDR2 YFSETQ. The CDR3 is 12 residues long. V lost 3 bases, J lost 6 bases, and 8 bases lay in between. The DNA of the CDR3 is TGCGCCAGCAGCTCCCAACAGGATACGCAGTATTTT. Protein product: CASSSQQDTQYF.

V gene TRBV27 combines with J gene TRBJ1-5; D is unclear. The germline V and J ends were trimmed by 5 bases and 3 bases, with 5 bases remaining between them. CDR1 and CDR2 from the germline V gene are MNHEY and SMNVEV (reference sequence). This CDR3 region has 12 residues. The DNA of the CDR3 is TGTGCCAGCAGTCCCTACAATCAGCCCCAGCATTTT. Its translation: CASSPYNQPQHF.

The rearrangement uses TRBV7-8 and TRBJ1-6; no firm D call. The V gene lost 1 base and the J gene lost 11 bases, with 12 bases spanning the gap. CDR3 size: 14 residues. From germline, CDR1 is SGHVS and CDR2 FQNEAQ. As DNA, the CDR3 is TGTGCCAGCAGCTTAGACTCGGAGGGTCCACCCCTCCACTTT. This sequence encodes CASSLDSEGPPLHF.

CDR3 residues: CASSPRVSGNTIYF. Written as DNA, the CDR3 is TGTGCCAGCAGCCCGCGGGTCTCTGGAAACACCATATATTTT. The V and J genes are TRBV5-4 and TRBJ1-3, with D uncertain. The V and J ends lost 4 bases and 0 bases respectively, with 8 bases between them. CDR3 length: 14 amino acids. CDR1 is SGHNT, CDR2 YYREEE, per germline (reference sequence).

V usage is TRBV2 and J usage is TRBJ1-4, with D uncertain. CDR1 is SNHLY, CDR2 FYNNEI, per germline. The CDR3 is 14 amino acids. V lost 7 bases and J lost 7, with 16 bases in between. The CDR3 protein is CASMRASDTEKLFF. The CDR3 bases are TGTGCCAGCATGCGTGCATCCGATACTGAAAAACTGTTTTTT.

The genes are TRBV7-2 and TRBJ2-6, with D perhaps TRBD2 (5 bases). Germline V gives CDR1 SGHTA, CDR2 FQGNSA. The V and J ends lost 5 bases and 0 bases respectively, with 11 bases between them. The CDR3 spans 16 residues. The CDR3 nucleotides are TGTGCCAGCAGCCTCTCTGGGAGCTCTGGGGCCAACGTCCTGACTTTC. As protein: CASSLSGSSGANVLTF.

The DNA of the CDR3 is TGTGCCAGCAGCTTAGGCAGGGGCTCCACCGGGGAGCTGTTTTTT. Amino acid sequence: CASSLGRGSTGELFF. This chain connects TRBV11-3 to TRBJ2-2; possibly TRBD1 for D (6 bases). The CDR3 is 15 residues long. The germline V and J ends were trimmed by 1 base and 4 bases, with 10 bases remaining between them. Germline CDR1 and CDR2: SGHNT and YENEEA. Using reference TRBV11-3 and TRBJ2-2 for the parts outside the CDR3, the full variable domain is EAGVVQSPRYKIIEKKQPVAFWCNPISGHNTLYWYLQNLGQGPELLIRYENEEAVDDSQLPKDRFSAERLKGVDSTLKIQPAELGDSAVYLCASSLGRGSTGELFFGEGSRLTVL.

The chain couples TRBV11-2 to TRBJ1-2, with TRBD1 matching 8 bases. CDR3 length: 16 amino acids. The junction had 7 bases not matched to a gene; V was cut back by 0 bases and J by 4 bases. Germline CDR1 and CDR2: SGHAT and FQNNGV. CDR3 protein: CASSLDGGRGPYGYTF. The CDR3 nucleotides read TGTGCCAGCAGCTTAGATGGGGGCAGGGGGCCCTATGGCTACACCTTC.

The V call is TRBV7-3, the J call TRBJ1-1; D ambiguous. This CDR3 contains 10 residues. Germline V lookup: CDR1 SGHTA, CDR2 FQGTGA. V was pared by 7 bases and J by 7 bases, with 7 bases between. The CDR3 region is CASIDIEAFF. The CDR3 DNA reads TGTGCCAGCATCGACATTGAAGCTTTCTTT.

The V call is TRBV7-2, the J call TRBJ1-2; TRBD1 matches 7 bases. Germline CDR1 reads SGHTA; CDR2 reads FQGNSA. CDR3 size: 12 residues. After removal of 9 bases from V and 4 bases from J, the junction contained 5 bases not matched to a gene. DNA of the CDR3: TGTGCCAGTGCCGGGACAGCCTATGGCTACACCTTC. It is translated as CASAGTAYGYTF.

This clone has a single count. J is TRBJ2-7 and V is TRBV6-5; D is possibly TRBD2 (6 bases). V was clipped by 6 bases and J by 4 bases, with 13 bases between them. The CDR3 runs to 13 residues. Germline lookup yields CDR1 MNHEY and CDR2 SVGAGI. The CDR3 DNA reads as TGTGCCAGCAGCCGACTAGTTCTATACGAGCAGTACTTC. Amino acids: CASSRLVLYEQYF.

The V gene is TRBV6-6, the J gene TRBJ2-5, with 9 bases that match TRBD1. The CDR3 extends over 14 amino acids. V was clipped by 6 bases and J by 4 bases; unmatched bases: 6. The germline CDR1 and CDR2 sequences are MNHNY and SVGAGI (reference sequence). The CDR3 here is CASRGDRAPETQYF. The DNA of the CDR3 is TGTGCCAGCAGGGGGGACAGGGCCCCAGAGACCCAGTACTTC.

As DNA, the CDR3 is TGTGCCAGCAGCCCCTCCCGACAGGCCTATGGCTACACCTTC. Translating it yields CASSPSRQAYGYTF. The V and J genes are TRBV11-2 and TRBJ1-2, with a weak D call TRBD1 (6 bases). CDR1 and CDR2 from the germline V gene are SGHAT and FQNNGV. The CDR3 is 14 amino acids. V lost 5 bases to trimming and J lost 4 bases, with 14 bases between them.

To note about this clone: At one end, the junction sequence differs from germline, possibly due to a read error. The V call is TRBV28, the J call TRBJ1-4; tentatively, D is TRBD1 (5 bases). From germline, CDR1 is MDHEN and CDR2 SYDVKM. The CDR3 is made up of 12 amino acids. The CDR3 protein is CASDSANENLFF. The CDR3 DNA follows: TGTGCCAGCGACAGCGCCAATGAAAACCTGTTTTTT.

V and J are TRBV19 and TRBJ2-2; the match to TRBD2 covers 9 bases. Germline CDR1 and CDR2: LNHDA and SQIVND (reference sequence). CDR3 length: 16 residues. V lost 4 bases to trimming and J lost 5 bases; unmatched junction nucleotides: 8. CDR3 in amino acids: CASSTEGLAGTGELFF. As DNA, the CDR3 is TGTGCCAGTAGTACTGAGGGTCTAGCGGGGACCGGGGAGCTGTTTTTT.